This TCR beta chain was sequenced in a study of T cell responses to AZD1222 COVID-19 vaccine. Study-level findings and limits: The span of vaccine-associated CD4 TCRs extended across spike, with dominance at 160-218 and 743-854. The peak T cell response came first, and repertoires were sampled only after it. AZD1222 recipients seropositive at baseline numbered only 5 to 7. White British donors predominated, females outnumbered males, and clonal diversity was possibly underestimated.

Sequenced by immunoSEQ multiplex PCR; TCRdb stores in-frame clones only, minus some. The sample consists of about 270,000 clones, roughly 93% of them appearing once. Comment on this clone: Its antigen is unidentified.

This specimen consisted of peripheral blood, obtained 28 days after the second AZD1222 dose. The clonotype was recovered from an adult who received the AZD1222 COVID-19 vaccine.

CDR3 nucleotide sequence: TGTGCCAGCAGCGTAAAACCCCCATTTCATAGCTCCTACAATGAGCAGTTCTTC. Its protein is CASSVKPPFHSSYNEQFF. This rearrangement joins TRBV9 to TRBJ2-1; D is uncertain. The CDR3 runs 18 residues. The germline CDR1 and CDR2 sequences are SGDLS and YYNGEE. Trimming pared 1 base from V and 0 bases from J, leaving 17 bases between.